This TCR beta chain appears in the sequencing data of a study of control samples from healthy donors and cancer patients. Assay used: immunoSEQ multiplex PCR; TCRdb lists only in-frame clones, some missing. Of 100,000 to 150,000 clones in the sample, over 75% were seen once. The CDR3 sequence is 13 residues long. Germline V lookup: CDR1 LNHDA, CDR2 SQIVND (reference sequence). V was trimmed by 8 bases and J by 3 bases, leaving 13 bases between them. The genes are TRBV19 and TRBJ1-1; no firm D call. Specimen: blood. The sequence came from a man aged 18 to 29 in good health. Here the CDR3 DNA reads TGTGCCAGTCATAGAGGAGCCTACACTGAAGCTTTCTTT. This encodes CASHRGAYTEAFF.